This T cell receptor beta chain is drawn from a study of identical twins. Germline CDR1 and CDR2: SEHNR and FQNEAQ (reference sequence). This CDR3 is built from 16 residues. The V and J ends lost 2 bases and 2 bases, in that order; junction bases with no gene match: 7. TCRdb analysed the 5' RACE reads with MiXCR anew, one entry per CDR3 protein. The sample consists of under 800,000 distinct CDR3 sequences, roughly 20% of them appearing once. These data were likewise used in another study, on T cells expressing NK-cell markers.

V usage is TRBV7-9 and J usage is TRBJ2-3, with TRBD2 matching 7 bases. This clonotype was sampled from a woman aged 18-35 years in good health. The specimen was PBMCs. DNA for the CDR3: TGTGCCAGCAGCTTAACGGGTGGGAGGGACACAGATACGCAGTATTTT. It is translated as CASSLTGGRDTDTQYF. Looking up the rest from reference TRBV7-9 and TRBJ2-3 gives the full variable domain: DTGVSQNPRHKITKRGQNVTFRCDPISEHNRLYWYRQTLGQGPEFLTYFQNEAQLEKSRLLSDRFSAERPKGSFSTLEIQRTEQGDSAMYLCASSLTGGRDTDTQYFGPGTRLTVL.